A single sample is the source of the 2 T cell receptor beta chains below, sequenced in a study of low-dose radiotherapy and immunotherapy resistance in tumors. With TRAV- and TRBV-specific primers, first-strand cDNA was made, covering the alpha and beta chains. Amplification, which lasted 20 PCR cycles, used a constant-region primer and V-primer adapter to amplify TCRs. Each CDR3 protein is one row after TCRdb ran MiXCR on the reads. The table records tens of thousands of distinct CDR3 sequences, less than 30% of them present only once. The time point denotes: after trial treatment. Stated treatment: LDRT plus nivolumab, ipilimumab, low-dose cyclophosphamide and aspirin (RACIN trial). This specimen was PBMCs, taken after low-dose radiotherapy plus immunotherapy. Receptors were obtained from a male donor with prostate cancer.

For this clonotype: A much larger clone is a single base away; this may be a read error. Written as DNA, the CDR3 is TGTGCCAGTATCGCCCAGGACAGAAGGTTGGCTGAAGCTTTCTTT. Amino acid sequence: CASIAQDRRLAEAFF. The rearrangement links TRBV19 to TRBJ1-1; tentative D call: TRBD1 (6 bases). Germline CDR1 is LNHDA and CDR2 is SQIVND (reference sequence). The CDR3 extends over 15 amino acids. V lost 7 bases, J lost 6 bases, and 21 bases lay in between.

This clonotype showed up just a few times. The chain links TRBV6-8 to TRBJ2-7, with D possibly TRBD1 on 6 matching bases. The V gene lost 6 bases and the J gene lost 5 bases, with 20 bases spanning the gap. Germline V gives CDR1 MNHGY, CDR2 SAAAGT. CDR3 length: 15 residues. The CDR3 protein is CASRRTKTGIHEQYF. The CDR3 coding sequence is TGTGCCAGCAGACGAACTAAAACAGGGATCCACGAGCAGTACTTC.